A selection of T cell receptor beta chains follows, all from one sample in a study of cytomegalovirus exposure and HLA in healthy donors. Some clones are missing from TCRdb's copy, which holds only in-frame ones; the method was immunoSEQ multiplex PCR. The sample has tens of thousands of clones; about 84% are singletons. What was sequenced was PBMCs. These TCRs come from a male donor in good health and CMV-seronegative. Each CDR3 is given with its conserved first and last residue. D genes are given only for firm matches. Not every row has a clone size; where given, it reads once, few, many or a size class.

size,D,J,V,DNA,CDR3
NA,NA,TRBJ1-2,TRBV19,TGTGCCAGTAGTCCCCAACAGGACGGAACATTTTTCTATGGCTACACCTTC,CASSPQQDGTFFYGYTF
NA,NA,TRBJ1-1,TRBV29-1,TGCAGCGGGTACAGGGAAGTGGGCACTGAAGCTTTCTTC,CSGYREVGTEAFF
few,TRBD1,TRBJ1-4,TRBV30,TGTGCCTGCGTGGACAGGGGAAATGATGAAAAACTGTTTTTT,CACVDRGNDEKLFF
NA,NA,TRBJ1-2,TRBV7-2,TGTGCCAGCAGCTTAGCGCGGGGGGGGGCATATGGCTACACCTTC,CASSLARGGAYGYTF
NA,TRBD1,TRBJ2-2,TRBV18,TGTGCCAGCTCAATGCGACAGGGGAACACCGGGGAGCTGTTTTTT,CASSMRQGNTGELFF
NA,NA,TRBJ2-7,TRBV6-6,TGTGCCAGCAGTTACTCTACAGGCGAGCAGTACTTC,CASSYSTGEQYF
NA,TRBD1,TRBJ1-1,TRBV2,TGTGCCAGCATCACGGGGACAGCTAACACTGAAGCTTTCTTT,CASITGTANTEAFF
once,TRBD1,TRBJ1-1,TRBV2,TGTGCCAGCAGTAAAAGGACAGGGAATCCTGAAGCTTTCTTT,CASSKRTGNPEAFF
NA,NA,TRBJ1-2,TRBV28,TGTGCCAGCAGTACCTCAGGGTATGGCTACACCTTC,CASSTSGYGYTF
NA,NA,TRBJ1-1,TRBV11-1,TGTGCCAGCAGCCTGAGTACTGAAGCTTTCTTT,CASSLSTEAFF
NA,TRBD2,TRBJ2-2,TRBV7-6,TGTGCCAGCAGCAAAGCGGGGGGGCTGAACGGGGAGCTGTTTTTT,CASSKAGGLNGELFF
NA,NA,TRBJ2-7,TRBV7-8,TGTGCCAGCAGCTTATGGGACAATCCGGTGTACTTC,CASSLWDNPVYF
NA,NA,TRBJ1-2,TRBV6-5,TGTGCCAGCAGTTCCGCCCGACAGGGCTACACCTTC,CASSSARQGYTF
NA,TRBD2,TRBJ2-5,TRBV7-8,TGTGCCAGCAGCCCTGGACTAGCCGAAGAGACCCAGTACTTC,CASSPGLAEETQYF
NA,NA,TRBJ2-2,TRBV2,TGTGCCAGCAGCGAGACAGAGAACACCGGGGAGCTGTTTTTT,CASSETENTGELFF
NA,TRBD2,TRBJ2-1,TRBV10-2,TGCGCCAGCAGTGAGAGGGGTCTAGCGGGCCTGGAGCAGTTCTTC,CASSERGLAGLEQFF
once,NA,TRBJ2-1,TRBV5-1,TGCGCCAGCAGCTTGTGGTCCCAGGGCAATGAGCAGTTCTTC,CASSLWSQGNEQFF
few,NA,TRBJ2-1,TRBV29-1,TGCAGCGTCATCACCTCGGGTTACTACAATGAGCAGTTCTTC,CSVITSGYYNEQFF
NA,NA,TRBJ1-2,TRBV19,TGTGCCAGTAGCCACCGGGAGGTTGGCTATGGCTACACCTTC,CASSHREVGYGYTF
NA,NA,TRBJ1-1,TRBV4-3,TGCGCCAGCAGCCCGCTTCCGGGGTTCCCTGAAGCTTTCTTT,CASSPLPGFPEAFF
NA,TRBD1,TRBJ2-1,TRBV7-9,TGTTCCAGCAGCCGCGCGGCGGGACAGGGGGCCGGCAATGAGCAGTTCTTC,CSSSRAAGQGAGNEQFF
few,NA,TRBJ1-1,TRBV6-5,TGTGCCAGCAGCAGGGGCAACACTGAAGCTTTCTTT,CASSRGNTEAFF
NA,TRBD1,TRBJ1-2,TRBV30,TGTGCCTGGTGGGGACAGGGGGCAGACTACACCTTC,CAWWGQGADYTF
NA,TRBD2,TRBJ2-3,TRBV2,TGTGCCAGCAGGGGGACTAGCGGGGGGATTCAAGGGACAGATACGCAGTATTTT,CASRGTSGGIQGTDTQYF
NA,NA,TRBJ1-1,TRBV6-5,TGTGCCAGCGTTGGGACTCGAGGACGAGCTTTCTTT,CASVGTRGRAFF
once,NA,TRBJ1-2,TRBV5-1,TGCGCCAGCAGCTTGTGGAGGGACCATGGCTACACCTTC,CASSLWRDHGYTF
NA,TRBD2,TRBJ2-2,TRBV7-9,TGTGCCAGCAGCCCCCGACTAGCGGAAAACACCGGGGAGCTGTTTTTT,CASSPRLAENTGELFF
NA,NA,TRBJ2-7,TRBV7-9,TGTGCCAGCAGCCCTAACCTCTACGAGCAGTACTTC,CASSPNLYEQYF
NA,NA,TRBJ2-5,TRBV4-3,TGCGCCAGCAGCCAAGAATGGCAACCCTCAGAGACCCAGTACTTC,CASSQEWQPSETQYF
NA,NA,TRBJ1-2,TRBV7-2,TGTGCCAGCAGCTTAGACGGTAACTATGGCTACACCTTC,CASSLDGNYGYTF
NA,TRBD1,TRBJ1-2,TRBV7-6,TGTGCCAGCAGCTTGACAGGGAAGGTGATGGATGGCTACACCTTC,CASSLTGKVMDGYTF
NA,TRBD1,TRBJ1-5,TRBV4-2,TGTGCCAGCAGCCATGGGGACAGAAGTAGCAATCAGCCCCAGCATTTT,CASSHGDRSSNQPQHF
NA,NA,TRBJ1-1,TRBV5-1,TGCGCCAGCAGCTTGATGGGGGGGCTCTTAAACACTGAAGCTTTCTTT,CASSLMGGLLNTEAFF
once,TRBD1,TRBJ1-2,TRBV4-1,TGCGCCAGCAGCCAAGAGGACGTCTCCGGACAGGGAATAATCCCTAACTATGGCTACACCTTC,CASSQEDVSGQGIIPNYGYTF
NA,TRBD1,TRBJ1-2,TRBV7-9,TGTGCCAGCAGCTTAGTGGGACAGAGCTATGGCTACACCTTC,CASSLVGQSYGYTF